Described below is a single TCR beta chain sequence and its context. The data originate from a study of blood T cells in healthy people across ages. Using a J-beta primer mix together with a sample-barcoded 5' primer, a second PCR was run for about 7 to 12 cycles. Each CDR3 protein gets one entry after TCRdb re-called the 5' RACE reads with MiXCR. The top ten clones hold around 2.1% of a sample with about 1.8 million distinct CDR3 sequences, roughly 49% of them seen once. The germline V gene encodes CDR1 SGHTA and CDR2 FQGTGA. The CDR3 covers 14 residues. V lost 5 bases, J lost 10 bases, and 6 bases stayed unmatched.

The genes are TRBV7-3 and TRBJ1-6, with TRBD1 matching over 9 bases. Sequenced: blood. The clonotype comes from a woman between 40 and 55 years old in good health. The DNA for the CDR3 is TGTGCCAGCAGCCGGGACAGGGAACGCTCACCCCTCCACTTT. The encoded protein is CASSRDRERSPLHF.